Below are 18 T cell receptor beta chains sequenced from a single sample in a study of CD8 T cells in ankylosing spondylitis. One entry per CDR3 protein, called by TCRdb with MiXCR from the 5' RACE reads. The repertoire includes under 200,000 distinct CDR3 sequences, 10% to 15% of them detected once, and around 10% sits in the top ten. Sequencing used blood, either unsorted or a sorted T cell fraction (not recorded which). All receptors derive from a female donor with ankylosing spondylitis or in good health (not recorded which).

This clonotype came up a few times. The genes are TRBV18 and TRBJ1-2; no clear D. Germline CDR1 is KGHSH and CDR2 is LQKENI. V was shortened by 3 bases and J by 4 bases, with 9 bases between the two germline ends. The CDR3 spans 13 residues. The CDR3 here is CASSPESTYGYTF. The CDR3 nucleotides are TGTGCCAGCTCACCTGAAAGCACCTATGGCTACACCTTC.

The chain employs TRBV7-9 and TRBJ2-7; 7 bases match TRBD1. The CDR3 length is 14 residues. The germline V gene has CDR1 SEHNR and CDR2 FQNEAQ (reference sequence). Losses at the gene ends were 4 bases for V and 5 bases for J; bases not matched to a gene: 8. The CDR3 DNA reads TGTGCCAGCAGCTCACGCCACAGGGGACACGAGCAGTACTTC. Amino acid sequence: CASSSRHRGHEQYF.

In this sample, this clonotype turned up many times. The CDR3 loop is CSARGGQPQHF. CDR3 sequence (DNA): TGCAGTGCTAGAGGTGGACAGCCCCAGCATTTT. V is TRBV20-1 and J is TRBJ1-5; D call uncertain. CDR1 and CDR2 (germline): DFQATT, SNEGSKA (reference sequence). The CDR3 spans 11 residues. The germline V and J ends were trimmed by 1 base and 7 bases, with 5 bases remaining between them.

This clonotype was counted ten times or more. This chain links TRBV11-3 with TRBJ2-2; D is perhaps TRBD1 (6 bases). Germline V gene data show CDR1 as SGHNT and CDR2 as YENEEA. This CDR3 contains 15 residues. V was trimmed by 6 bases and J by 1 base, leaving 12 bases between them. CDR3 in amino acids: CASRPTGQNTGELFF. In nucleotides, the CDR3 is TGTGCCAGCAGACCTACGGGACAGAACACCGGGGAGCTGTTTTTT.

This clonotype was counted only a few times. The V call is TRBV28, the J call TRBJ1-6, with TRBD1 as a possible D gene (6 bases). The V and J ends lost 6 bases and 7 bases respectively, with 19 bases between them. The CDR3 is 16 residues long. Per the germline V gene, CDR1 is MDHEN and CDR2 is SYDVKM. As DNA, the CDR3 is TGTGCCAGCAGCCCTGGGACAATCCTATTGAATTCACCCCTCCACTTT. Its protein is CASSPGTILLNSPLHF.

This clonotype was found many times. The rearrangement joins TRBV5-1 to TRBJ2-6; maybe TRBD1 (6 bases). This CDR3 comprises 14 residues. CDR1 SGHRS and CDR2 YFSETQ come from the germline V gene. With 7 bases removed from V and 0 bases from J, the gap between germline ends came to 8 bases. Written as DNA, the CDR3 is TGCGCCAGCGAAGGGGGCTCTGGGGCCAACGTCCTGACTTTC. It translates to CASEGGSGANVLTF.

V is TRBV12-3 or TRBV12-4 and J is TRBJ2-3; 14 bases align to TRBD2. CDR3 length equals 16 residues. J lost 6 bases, V lost 6 bases, and 8 bases had no gene match. The CDR3 region has the DNA TGTGCCAGCAGGTCGCGACTAGCGGGAGGGCTGGATACGCAGTATTTT. Protein product: CASRSRLAGGLDTQYF.

This clonotype was seen a handful of times. This chain uses TRBV6-5 with TRBJ2-3; D possibly corresponds to TRBD2 (6 bases). This CDR3 spans 17 amino acids. Germline CDR1 reads MNHEY; CDR2 reads SVGAGI. V lost 0 bases, J lost 2 bases, and 15 bases lay in between. DNA for the CDR3: TGTGCCAGCAGTTACTCGGTTTTTAGCGGACCCACAGATACGCAGTATTTT. This encodes CASSYSVFSGPTDTQYF.

The V call is TRBV6-1, the J call TRBJ2-7, with a possible D match to TRBD1 (6 bases). This CDR3 spans 15 amino acids. Trimming removed 6 bases from V and 0 bases from J, with 15 bases in between. From germline, CDR1 is MNHNS and CDR2 SASEGT. Written as DNA, the CDR3 is TGTGCCAGCAGAGTGAAGACAGGACCCTCCTACGAGCAGTACTTC. This sequence encodes CASRVKTGPSYEQYF.

This clonotype has a count of ten or more. The chain uses TRBV4-3 and TRBJ1-2; tentatively, D is TRBD1 (5 bases). Germline loops: CDR1 LGHNA, CDR2 YSLEER. The CDR3 has 16 amino acids. V lost 0 bases and J 3 bases, leaving 14 bases between the germline ends. DNA for the CDR3: TGCGCCAGCAGCCAAGATAAGATGGGGGTAGACTATGGCTACACCTTC. This codes for CASSQDKMGVDYGYTF.

This clonotype came up many times. The V call is TRBV14, the J call TRBJ2-1, with D unclear. Germline-derived CDR1 and CDR2 are SGHDN and FVKESK. Trimming shortened V by 4 bases and J by 8 bases, and 18 bases separated the two germline ends. The CDR3 is made up of 15 amino acids. CDR3 bases: TGTGCCAGCAGCCCCTCAAGTAGAGGCTCTCATGAGCAGTTCTTC. Protein product: CASSPSSRGSHEQFF.

The chain combines TRBV19 with TRBJ2-1, with TRBD2 matching 11 bases. After removal of 2 bases from V and 9 bases from J, the junction contained 3 bases not matched to a gene. The CDR3 runs to 14 residues. Germline loops: CDR1 LNHDA, CDR2 SQIVND (reference sequence). This chain's CDR3 is CASSIKLAGVEQFF. CDR3 DNA: TGTGCCAGTAGTATAAAACTAGCGGGAGTTGAGCAGTTCTTC.

This clonotype occurred many times. J is TRBJ2-7 and V is TRBV12-3 or TRBV12-4, with 7 nucleotides matching TRBD2. The trim removed 3 bases at V and 3 bases at J, leaving 8 bases unmatched. The CDR3 totals 15 residues. The CDR3 bases are TGTGCCAGCAGTTTGCGGGAGCTTAGCTTCTACGAGCAGTACTTC. This gives the protein CASSLRELSFYEQYF.

This clonotype was detected many times. The rearrangement joins TRBV6-2 or TRBV6-3 to TRBJ2-1; D gene unclear. Germline CDR1 and CDR2: MNHEY and SVGEGT. Trimming pared 8 bases from V and 2 bases from J, leaving 7 bases between. The CDR3 is 12 amino acids. CDR3 in DNA: TGTGCCAGCGGACGAACCTACAATGAGCAGTTCTTC. As protein: CASGRTYNEQFF.

Many counts were recorded for this clonotype. The rearrangement uses TRBV7-9 and TRBJ2-7; the D gene is possibly TRBD2 (5 bases). Germline-derived CDR1 and CDR2 are SEHNR and FQNEAQ (reference sequence). CDR3 length: 14 residues. Trimming removed 5 bases from V and 5 bases from J, with 16 bases in between. This CDR3 reads CASSRLGSAHEQYF. The CDR3 DNA sequence: TGTGCCAGCAGCCGTTTAGGTAGCGCGCACGAGCAGTACTTC.

The chain has TRBV11-1 and TRBJ2-3; tentative D call: TRBD1 (5 bases). Trimming took off 8 bases at V and 3 bases at J, with 12 bases between the two ends. CDR1 and CDR2 (germline): SGHAT, FQDESV (reference sequence). This CDR3 has 13 amino acids. The CDR3, as DNA: TGTGCCAGCGACCCGAAGGGGACAGATACGCAGTATTTT. Its translation is CASDPKGTDTQYF.

In its sample, this clonotype was seen many times. V gene TRBV20-1 combines with J gene TRBJ2-7; TRBD1 matches at 7 bases. V trimming: 5 bases; J trimming: 9 bases; junction bases outside the gene matches: 4. Germline V gene data show CDR1 as DFQATT and CDR2 as SNEGSKA (reference sequence). CDR3 length: 10 residues. The CDR3 loop reads CSAYRDRQYF. The CDR3 coding sequence is TGCAGTGCTTACCGGGACAGGCAGTACTTC.

Ten or more counts support this clonotype. The V gene is TRBV5-1, the J gene TRBJ1-1, with D unresolved. The CDR3 spans 14 residues. Trimming cost V 4 bases and J 0 bases, with 10 bases left between them. In germline, CDR1 is SGHRS, CDR2 YFSETQ. The CDR3 DNA follows: TGCGCCAGCAGCCCGGTTGACCTGAACACTGAAGCTTTCTTT. It is translated as CASSPVDLNTEAFF. The full variable domain, its missing parts supplied by reference TRBV5-1 and TRBJ1-1, is KAGVTQTPRYLIKTRGQQVTLSCSPISGHRSVSWYQQTPGQGLQFLFEYFSETQRNKGNFPGRFSGRQFSNSRSEMNVSTLELGDSALYLCASSPVDLNTEAFFGQGTRLTVV.